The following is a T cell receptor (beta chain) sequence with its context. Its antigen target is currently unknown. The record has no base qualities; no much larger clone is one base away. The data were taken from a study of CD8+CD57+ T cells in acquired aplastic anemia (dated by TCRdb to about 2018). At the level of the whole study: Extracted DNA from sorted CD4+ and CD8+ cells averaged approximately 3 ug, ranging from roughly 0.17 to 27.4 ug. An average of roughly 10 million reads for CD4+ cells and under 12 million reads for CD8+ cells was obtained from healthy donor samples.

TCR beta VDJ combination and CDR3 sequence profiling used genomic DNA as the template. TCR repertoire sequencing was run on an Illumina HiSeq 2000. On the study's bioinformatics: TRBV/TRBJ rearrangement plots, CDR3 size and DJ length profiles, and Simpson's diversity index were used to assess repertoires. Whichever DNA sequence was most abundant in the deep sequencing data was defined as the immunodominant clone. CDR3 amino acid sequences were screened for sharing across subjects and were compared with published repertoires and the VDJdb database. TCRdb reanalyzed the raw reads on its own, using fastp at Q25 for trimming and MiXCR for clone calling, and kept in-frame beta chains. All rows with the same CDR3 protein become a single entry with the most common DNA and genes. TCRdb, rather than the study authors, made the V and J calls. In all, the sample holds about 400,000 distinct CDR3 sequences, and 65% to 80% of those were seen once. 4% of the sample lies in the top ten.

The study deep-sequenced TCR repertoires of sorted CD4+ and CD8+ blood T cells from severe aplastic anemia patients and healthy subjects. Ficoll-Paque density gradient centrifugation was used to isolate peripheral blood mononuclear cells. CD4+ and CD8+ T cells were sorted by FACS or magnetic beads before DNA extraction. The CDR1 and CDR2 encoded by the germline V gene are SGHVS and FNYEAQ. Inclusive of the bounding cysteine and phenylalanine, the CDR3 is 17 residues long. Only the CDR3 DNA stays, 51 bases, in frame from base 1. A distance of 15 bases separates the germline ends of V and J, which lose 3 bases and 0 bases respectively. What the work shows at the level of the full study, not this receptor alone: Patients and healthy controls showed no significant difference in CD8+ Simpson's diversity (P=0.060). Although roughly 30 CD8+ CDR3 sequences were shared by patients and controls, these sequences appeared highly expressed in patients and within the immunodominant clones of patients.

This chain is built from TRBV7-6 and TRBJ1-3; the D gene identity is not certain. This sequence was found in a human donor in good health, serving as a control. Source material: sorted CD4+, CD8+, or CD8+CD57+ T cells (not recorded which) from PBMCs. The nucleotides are TGTGCCAGCAGCTTGTGGGAGGCTTCCTTCTCTGGAAACACCATATATTTT. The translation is CASSLWEASFSGNTIYF. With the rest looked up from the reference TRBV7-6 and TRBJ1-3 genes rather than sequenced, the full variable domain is GAGVSQSPRYKVTKRGQDVALRCDPISGHVSLYWYRQALGQGPEFLTYFNYEAQQDKSGLPNDRFSAERPEGSISTLTIQRTEQRDSAMYRCASSLWEASFSGNTIYFGEGSWLTVV.